This entry lists 27 T cell receptor beta chains sequenced from one sample in a study of a mutant IDH1 vaccine in newly diagnosed glioma. Documented time point: baseline, week 1 (first vaccination visit). Treatment indicated: pre-vaccination baseline after standard-of-care therapy. The protocol was immunoSEQ multiplex PCR, while the TCRdb copy is restricted to in-frame clones and leaves out a portion. The table lists about 67,000 clones, about 86% of them singletons. Sequencing used peripheral blood mononuclear cells (PBMCs), obtained from a glioma patient treated with radiotherapy, temozolomide or both. All receptors come from a woman in her late teens or twenties with glioma. Some clones in this sample may be carry-over from other donors' samples.

The J gene is TRBJ2-7, the V gene TRBV5-4; tentative D call: TRBD1 (5 bases). The CDR3 is 13 amino acids. V lost 2 bases to trimming and J lost 1 base, with 7 bases between them. Germline CDR1 reads SGHNT; CDR2 reads YYREEE (reference sequence). CDR3 amino acids: CASSFQGSYEQYF. CDR3 in DNA: TGTGCCAGCAGCTTTCAGGGATCCTACGAGCAGTACTTC.

V and J are TRBV29-1 and TRBJ2-7, with TRBD1 identical over 8 bases. The V and J ends lost 3 bases and 3 bases, in that order; junction bases with no gene match: 7. The CDR3 loop spans 14 amino acids. The germline CDR1 and CDR2 sequences are SQVTM and ANQGSEA. The CDR3 bases are TGCAGCGTTGAGACCGGGACAGGTAACTACGAGCAGTACTTC. This sequence encodes CSVETGTGNYEQYF.

The chain links TRBV29-1 to TRBJ2-7; 8 nucleotides align to TRBD1. The length of the CDR3 is 16 residues. The germline V gene has CDR1 SQVTM and CDR2 ANQGSEA. V was pared by 0 bases and J by 2 bases, with 9 bases of the junction left unmatched. The CDR3 loop reads CSVEEKVGTGPYEQYF. In DNA, the CDR3 is TGCAGCGTTGAAGAAAAGGTCGGGACAGGACCCTACGAGCAGTACTTC.

The J gene is TRBJ2-5, the V gene TRBV5-1; D gene ambiguous. Trimming removed 4 bases at V and 6 bases at J, with 7 bases between. Per germline, CDR1 SGHRS and CDR2 YFSETQ. The CDR3 loop spans 11 amino acids. The CDR3 reads CASSTQKTQYF. CDR3 nucleotide sequence: TGCGCCAGCAGCACCCAGAAGACCCAGTACTTC. The full variable domain, completed using reference TRBV5-1 and TRBJ2-5, is KAGVTQTPRYLIKTRGQQVTLSCSPISGHRSVSWYQQTPGQGLQFLFEYFSETQRNKGNFPGRFSGRQFSNSRSEMNVSTLELGDSALYLCASSTQKTQYFGPGTRLLVL.

The chain employs TRBV30 and TRBJ2-1; a weak D match, TRBD2 (5 bases). Germline lookup yields CDR1 GTSNPN and CDR2 SVGIG (reference sequence). CDR3 size: 15 residues. V dropped 5 bases and J dropped 2 bases, with 16 bases sitting between them. The CDR3 here is CAWLEWGDPYNEQFF. CDR3 DNA sequence: TGTGCCTGGTTGGAGTGGGGAGACCCCTACAATGAGCAGTTCTTC.

This sequence joins TRBV27 and TRBJ1-1; the D is unclear. V lost 5 bases, J lost 1 base, and 8 bases lay in between. Germline CDR1 and CDR2: MNHEY and SMNVEV (reference sequence). The CDR3 spans 13 residues. CDR3 coding DNA: TGTGCCAGCAGTCTAACACCGAACACTGAAGCTTTCTTT. Protein sequence: CASSLTPNTEAFF.

This chain links TRBV14 with TRBJ2-7; the match to TRBD2 covers 7 bases. V lost 0 bases, J lost 4 bases, and 6 bases stayed unmatched. The CDR3 is 15 residues long. In germline, CDR1 is SGHDN, CDR2 FVKESK. The CDR3 DNA reads as TGTGCCAGCAGCCAAGAGGCGGGGGTACTTTACGAGCAGTACTTC. It encodes CASSQEAGVLYEQYF.

This clone was observed a single time. This CDR3 reads CASSQATGTGELFF. CDR3 in DNA: TGCGCCAGCAGCCAAGCAACGGGCACCGGGGAGCTGTTTTTT. The chain joins TRBV4-3 to TRBJ2-2; D not certain. Trimming took off 1 base at V and 4 bases at J, with 7 bases between the two ends. Looked up from germline, CDR1 is LGHNA and CDR2 is YSLEER. The CDR3 loop spans 14 amino acids.

This clone showed up just a few times. V gene TRBV30 combines with J gene TRBJ1-1; D not certain. The V and J ends lost 0 bases and 4 bases respectively, with 9 bases between them. Germline V gene lookup returns CDR1 GTSNPN and CDR2 SVGIG (reference sequence). This CDR3 has 13 residues. The CDR3 bases are TGTGCCTGGAGTGTCAGGAGAGGCACTGAAGCTTTCTTT. Translation gives CAWSVRRGTEAFF.

The chain combines TRBV6-1 with TRBJ1-4; D uncertain. V was pared by 4 bases and J by 7 bases, with 13 bases between. This CDR3 has 14 amino acids. Looked up from germline, CDR1 is MNHNS and CDR2 is SASEGT. The CDR3 DNA reads TGTGCCAGCAGTGGAGGGTTGGCCCCTGAAAAACTGTTTTTT. It translates to CASSGGLAPEKLFF.

The CDR3 is CASSRQGDTYEQYF. CDR3 coding DNA: TGTGCCAGCAGCCGACAGGGGGATACCTACGAGCAGTACTTC. J is TRBJ2-7 and V is TRBV25-1; 9 bases map to TRBD1. Unmatched junction bases numbered 5, after V lost 6 bases and J lost 2 bases. The CDR3 consists of 14 residues. Germline V gene sequence: CDR1 MGHDK, CDR2 SYGVNS.

The chain recombines TRBV7-8 with TRBJ2-5, with D maybe TRBD1 (6 bases). Germline assignment: CDR1 SGHVS and CDR2 FQNEAQ. V lost 1 base and J lost 4, with 10 bases in between. The CDR3 has 14 residues. CDR3 nucleotide sequence: TGTGCCAGCAGCTTAGAGAGGGGGAGAGAGACCCAGTACTTC. Translating gives CASSLERGRETQYF.

V gene TRBV5-6 combines with J gene TRBJ1-1; D is unclear. The V gene's germline CDR1 is SGHDT and CDR2 YYEEEE. The CDR3 runs 11 residues. V dropped 6 bases and J dropped 8 bases, with 11 bases sitting between them. The CDR3 protein is CASTAVGEAFF. CDR3 coding DNA: TGTGCCAGCACCGCTGTAGGAGAAGCTTTCTTT.

CDR3 residues: CASSHPGTAGYEQYF. CDR3 DNA: TGTGCCAGCAGCCATCCCGGGACCGCGGGCTACGAGCAGTACTTC. V and J are TRBV5-4 and TRBJ2-7, with D possibly being TRBD1 or TRBD2 (5 bases each). V gave up 4 bases and J gave up 3 bases, with 17 bases separating them. Germline V gene data show CDR1 as SGHNT and CDR2 as YYREEE (reference sequence). The length of the CDR3 is 15 residues.

V usage is TRBV7-9 and J usage is TRBJ1-2, with 11 bases aligning to TRBD1. The CDR3 extends over 12 amino acids. Trimming cost V 7 bases and J 8 bases; bases outside gene matches: 3. Germline lookup yields CDR1 SEHNR and CDR2 FQNEAQ (reference sequence). The CDR3 spells CASTGQGAGYTF. The CDR3, as DNA: TGTGCCAGCACCGGACAGGGGGCAGGCTACACCTTC.

The chain is built from TRBV11-2 and TRBJ1-1; TRBD1 aligns across 7 bases. The CDR3 spans 15 residues. V was clipped by 1 base and J by 0 bases; unmatched bases: 2. Germline CDR1 and CDR2: SGHAT and FQNNGV. The CDR3 DNA sequence: TGTGCCAGCAGCTTAGGACAGGGCTTGAACACTGAAGCTTTCTTT. It encodes CASSLGQGLNTEAFF.

CDR3 DNA sequence: TGTGCCAGCAGTGAATTCGGCAGGGGAGTTAACTATGGCTACACCTTC. Protein product: CASSEFGRGVNYGYTF. The chain joins TRBV25-1 to TRBJ1-2; the D gene is possibly TRBD1 (6 bases). Germline CDR1 and CDR2: MGHDK and SYGVNS. The CDR3 has 16 amino acids. Trimming removed 1 base at V and 1 base at J, with 13 bases between.

This clone came up a few times. The chain recombines TRBV7-8 with TRBJ1-5; no firm D call. With 1 base removed from V and 5 bases from J, the gap between germline ends came to 6 bases. The CDR3 totals 13 residues. The germline CDR1 and CDR2 sequences are SGHVS and FQNEAQ. The CDR3 protein is CASSLEIYQPQHF. CDR3 in DNA: TGTGCCAGCAGCTTAGAGATTTATCAGCCCCAGCATTTT.

The chain combines TRBV4-1 with TRBJ1-2; 10 bases line up with TRBD1. The CDR3 has 15 amino acids. J gave up 3 bases and V 7 bases, and 8 bases lay outside the gene matches. In germline, CDR1 is MGHRA, CDR2 YSYEKL. The CDR3 loop reads CASTNRGTGDYGYTF. The CDR3 DNA follows: TGCGCCAGCACCAACAGAGGGACAGGGGACTATGGCTACACCTTC.

V gene TRBV7-3 combines with J gene TRBJ2-5, with D possibly being TRBD1 or TRBD2 (5 bases each). The V end lost 2 bases, the J end lost 5 bases, and 15 bases lay between the germline ends. Germline loops: CDR1 SGHTA, CDR2 FQGTGA. The CDR3 loop spans 15 amino acids. The CDR3 sequence: CASSLYGGPWETQYF. The CDR3 region has the DNA TGTGCCAGCAGCTTATATGGGGGACCCTGGGAGACCCAGTACTTC.

The V call is TRBV6-5, the J call TRBJ2-1; unclear D gene. V was trimmed by 7 bases and J by 5 bases, leaving 6 bases between them. Per germline, CDR1 MNHEY and CDR2 SVGAGI. This CDR3 has 11 amino acids. In nucleotides, the CDR3 is TGTGCCAGCATCATGGACAATGAGCAGTTCTTC. Residues: CASIMDNEQFF.

The chain employs TRBV27 and TRBJ2-7, with 7 bases identical to TRBD2. Germline V gene data show CDR1 as MNHEY and CDR2 as SMNVEV (reference sequence). This CDR3 is 15 amino acids long. The ends lost 8 bases at V and 4 bases at J; junction bases unmatched: 14. The CDR3 region has the DNA TGTGCCAGCCAGAGCCGGACTAGTCCACGATACGAGCAGTACTTC. Protein: CASQSRTSPRYEQYF.

The rearrangement joins TRBV11-2 to TRBJ1-3, with D unresolved. Germline loops: CDR1 SGHAT, CDR2 FQNNGV. The CDR3 is 14 amino acids. The V and J ends lost 3 bases and 0 bases respectively, with 6 bases between them. CDR3 nucleotides: TGTGCCAGCAGCTTGCTGGGCTCTGGAAACACCATATATTTT. It translates to CASSLLGSGNTIYF.

The V and J genes are TRBV6-5 and TRBJ2-6; unclear D gene. Germline-derived CDR1 and CDR2 are MNHEY and SVGAGI. The CDR3 totals 13 residues. V was cut by 6 bases and J by 3 bases, with 6 bases left in between. CDR3 sequence reads: CASRPDGANVLTF. In DNA, the CDR3 is TGTGCCAGCAGACCAGATGGGGCCAACGTCCTGACTTTC.

The V call is TRBV4-1, the J call TRBJ1-2; 7 bases are a match to TRBD1. The germline gives CDR1 MGHRA, CDR2 YSYEKL. V was clipped by 2 bases and J by 3 bases; unmatched bases: 12. The CDR3 consists of 17 residues. CDR3 protein: CASSQRWGRQGDYGYTF. The CDR3 nucleotides are TGCGCCAGCAGCCAACGATGGGGGAGACAGGGCGACTATGGCTACACCTTC.

The rearrangement joins TRBV4-3 to TRBJ2-7, with a possible D match to TRBD1 (6 bases). The CDR3 has 15 amino acids. V was pared by 0 bases and J by 3 bases, with 12 bases between. CDR1 is LGHNA, CDR2 YSLEER, per germline. CDR3 protein: CASSQEITRGYEQYF. As DNA, the CDR3 is TGCGCCAGCAGCCAAGAAATAACCAGGGGCTACGAGCAGTACTTC.

This clone has a single count. This rearrangement joins TRBV2 to TRBJ1-5, with D possibly TRBD1 on 6 matching bases. CDR1 and CDR2 (germline): SNHLY, FYNNEI. V was clipped by 7 bases and J by 5 bases, with 15 bases between them. The CDR3 runs to 14 residues. The CDR3 spells CASTFGGADQPQHF. The CDR3 DNA reads TGTGCCAGCACCTTTGGGGGGGCAGATCAGCCCCAGCATTTT.